This TCR beta chain was identified during a study of shared clonotypes between healthy human individuals (TCRdb year 2020). About the full investigation: The cohort comprised two women and a few men aged 18 to 49 years. Each donor's leukapheresis produced roughly between roughly 0.94 and 9.5 billion PBMCs. To increase sequencing depth and limit assay-specific biases, different laboratories used diverse techniques to prepare libraries and sequence TCR repertoires. Blood TCR repertoires of 5 or 6 healthy adults were deeply sequenced to estimate repertoire size and the extent of clonotype sharing between individuals. For each donor, three plates each were used for CD4 naive and CD4 memory, two plates were used for CD8 naive, and one plate was used for CD8 memory. Beyond this particular receptor, the publication reports: Rarefaction of sorted-subset datasets indicated incomplete sequencing despite the large sequencing depth. Compared with non-shared clonotypes, the clonotypes found in all four sorted-subset donors had higher generation probabilities. Because the study included a small number of donors, the genetic and exposure-history diversity represented was limited. Naive subsets generally had larger estimated clonotype richness than memory subsets. Based on pairwise subsampling, the degree of clonotype sharing among donors was expected to be affected by sequencing depth. Sampling was restricted to blood, and TCR repertoires in tissue are likely to differ from TCR repertoires in blood. Across a few donors, about 5.2% of naive CD4, around 3.5% of naive CD8, under 2.5% of memory CD4, and approximately 0.4% of memory CD8 clonotypes were shared.

CD8 naive samples were obtained by positive selection for CCR7 among CD45RO-negative cells, yielding a CD45RA+CCR7+ population from which TemRA cells were excluded. Healthy HIV-negative adults with no recently reported acute infections or vaccinations were included as donors. Every donor was a Caucasian adult residing in Nashville, Tennessee, USA. Blood was collected by leukapheresis, and PBMCs were isolated by Ficoll-Histopaque density gradient centrifugation and then cryopreserved in liquid nitrogen vapor phase. Analytical flow cytometry was used to check the purity and quantity of each magnetically sorted T cell population. From each sorted fraction, genomic DNA was isolated and quantified by UV absorbance on a Nanodrop 2000c. TCR CDR3 regions were amplified from genomic DNA by multiplex PCR using the deep immunoSEQ assay. Extracted genomic DNA from each cell subset was distributed evenly across all wells of several immunoSEQ 96-well plates, and each plate was treated as a replicate. For sorted subsets, around 200 ng genomic DNA, equal to 30,000 to 35,000 T cell genomes, was loaded into each replicate PCR. Purified libraries were quantified with a Qubit 3.0 fluorometer, sized on a Bioanalyzer 2100, and re-quantified with the KAPA Library Quantification kit. Every immunoSEQ 96-well plate was sequenced on a dedicated single-read 150-cycle Illumina NextSeq 550 flow cell. On the authors' methods: Because the immunoSEQ output included only junctional sequences and no quality scores, the filtering could not be the same as the filtering used for full-length reads. To assign V/J genes and CDR3, sequences were annotated using PyIR, a Python wrapper for IgBLAST v1.9, with IMGT germline references. Any read was removed if the V/J assignment was weak (E-value above 1e-6), the CDR3 was missing, or the read contained stop codons, out-of-frame junctions, or ambiguous translated residues. V3J clonotypes were defined as sequences sharing an identical inferred V gene, J gene, and CDR3 amino acid sequence. The percentage overlap between two repertoires was calculated by dividing the number of shared unique clonotypes by the size of the smaller repertoire. Three approaches were used to assess repertoire richness: RTK rarefaction, the Chao1 estimator, and Recon v2.1 estimates of unobserved clonotypes. Generation probabilities for all TCRbeta clonotypes obtained by the gDNA method from several donors were computed using OLGA. TCRdb obtained this table from immuneACCESS and retained in-frame rearrangements with V and J assigned. These tables miss some clones; where compared with another copy, unresolved V genes account for less than half of the shortfall, and the remainder is unexplained. V, J and clone size are those of that table, while D and trimming were read from the DNA. This sample gives roughly 850,000 clones in total; 96% of them show up just once. The ten largest make up less than 0.25% of the sample.

This clone appeared a single time. Its antigen remains undetermined. Per-base qualities were not stored, and no clone one base away is much larger. The TCR originated in a man younger than 45 in good health. The source material was naive CD8+ T cells sorted from blood. According to the study, the label for this sample's cell subset or site signals: CD45RA+CCR7+.

The CDR3 protein: CASSLVVSGPEQFF. The DNA sequence reads TGTGCCAGCAGCTTAGTGGTTAGCGGGCCGGAGCAGTTCTTC. The V gene is TRBV7-6 and the J gene is TRBJ2-1, with TRBD2 identical over 7 junction bases. Compared with germline, V lacks 1 base and J lacks 10 bases; bases without a gene match: 7. Taken from cysteine to phenylalanine, the CDR3 has 14 residues. Of all the DNA, just the CDR3 is kept, 42 bases in frame from base 1. As encoded in the germline V gene, CDR1 is SGHVS while CDR2 is FNYEAQ.